In this sample, the clone carrying this T cell receptor beta chain turned up once. Its antigen remains unidentified. PCR amplification relied on 60 Vbeta primers (plus 13 Jbeta primers). Repertoires were generated with immunoSEQ multiplex PCR, while TCRdb's copy carries only in-frame clones and drops some. Found here are 150,000 to 200,000 clones, around 83% of them singletons; the top ten hold approximately 1%. This sample was taken from a study of cytomegalovirus exposure and HLA in healthy donors. Whole-study results and caveats: It was 150 to 200 TCR beta chains that were listed as cytomegalovirus-associated.

The CDR3 is 16 amino acids. The germline V gene encodes CDR1 SEHNR and CDR2 FQNEAQ (reference sequence). With V trimmed by 4 bases and J by 2 bases, 8 bases remained unmatched. The sequenced material came from PBMCs. This chain uses TRBV7-9 with TRBJ1-2; TRBD1 matches 9 bases. The receptor was isolated from a girl aged 2-10 years in good health and CMV-seropositive. CDR3 loop: CASSSPTGQGNYGYTF. CDR3 in DNA: TGTGCCAGCAGCTCCCCAACGGGACAGGGAAACTATGGCTACACCTTC.